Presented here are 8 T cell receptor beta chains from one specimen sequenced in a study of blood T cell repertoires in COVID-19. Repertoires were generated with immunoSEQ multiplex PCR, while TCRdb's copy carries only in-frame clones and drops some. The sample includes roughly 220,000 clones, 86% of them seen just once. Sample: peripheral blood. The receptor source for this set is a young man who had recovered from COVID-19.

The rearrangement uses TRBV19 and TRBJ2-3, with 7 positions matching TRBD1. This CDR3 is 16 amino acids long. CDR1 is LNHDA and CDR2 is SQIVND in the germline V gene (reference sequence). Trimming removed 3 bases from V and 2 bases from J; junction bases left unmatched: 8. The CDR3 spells CASSILWDRYTDTQYF. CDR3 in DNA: TGTGCCAGTAGTATTCTCTGGGACAGATACACAGATACGCAGTATTTT.

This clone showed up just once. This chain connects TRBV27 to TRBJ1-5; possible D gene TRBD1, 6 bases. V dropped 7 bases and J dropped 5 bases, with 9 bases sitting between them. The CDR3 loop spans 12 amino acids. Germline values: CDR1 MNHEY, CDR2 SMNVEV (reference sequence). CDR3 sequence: CASKTGHQPQHF. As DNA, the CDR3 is TGTGCCAGCAAAACAGGGCATCAGCCCCAGCATTTT.

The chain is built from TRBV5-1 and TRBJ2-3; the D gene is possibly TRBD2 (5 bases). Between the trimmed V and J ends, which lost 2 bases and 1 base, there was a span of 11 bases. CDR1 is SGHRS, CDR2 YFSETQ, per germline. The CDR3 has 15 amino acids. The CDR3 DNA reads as TGCGCCAGCAGCTTAAGAGGGCCAGGCACAGATACGCAGTATTTT. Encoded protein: CASSLRGPGTDTQYF.

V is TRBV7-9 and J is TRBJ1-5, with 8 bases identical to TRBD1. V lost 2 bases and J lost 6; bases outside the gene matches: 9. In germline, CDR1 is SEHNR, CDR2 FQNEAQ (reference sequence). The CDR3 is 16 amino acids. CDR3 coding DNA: TGTGCCAGCAGCTTACAGACCGACAGGGGCCGTCAGCCCCAGCATTTT. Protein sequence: CASSLQTDRGRQPQHF.

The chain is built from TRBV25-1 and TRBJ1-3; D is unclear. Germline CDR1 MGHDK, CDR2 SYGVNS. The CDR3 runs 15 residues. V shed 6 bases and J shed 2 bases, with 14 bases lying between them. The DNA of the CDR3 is TGTGCCAGCAGCCCGATGCGGATAGCTGGAAACACCATATATTTT. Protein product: CASSPMRIAGNTIYF.

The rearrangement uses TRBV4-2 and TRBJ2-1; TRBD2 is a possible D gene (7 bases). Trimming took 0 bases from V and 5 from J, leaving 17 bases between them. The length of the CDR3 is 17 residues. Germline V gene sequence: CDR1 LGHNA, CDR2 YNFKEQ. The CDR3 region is CASSQDTPRGAHNEQFF. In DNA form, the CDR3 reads TGTGCCAGCAGCCAAGATACCCCACGGGGGGCCCACAATGAGCAGTTCTTC.

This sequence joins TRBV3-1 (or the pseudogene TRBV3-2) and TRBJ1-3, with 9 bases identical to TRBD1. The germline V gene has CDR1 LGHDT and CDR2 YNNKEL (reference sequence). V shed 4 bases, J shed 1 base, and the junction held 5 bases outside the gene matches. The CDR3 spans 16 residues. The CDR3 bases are TGTGCCAGCAGCCGACTACAGGGGGCATCTGGAAACACCATATATTTT. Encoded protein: CASSRLQGASGNTIYF.

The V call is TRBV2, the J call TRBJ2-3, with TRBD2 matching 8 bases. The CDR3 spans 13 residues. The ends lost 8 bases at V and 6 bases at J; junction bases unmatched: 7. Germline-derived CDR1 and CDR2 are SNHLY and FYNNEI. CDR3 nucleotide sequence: TGTGCCAGCTGTCGGGGGGGCTCTGATACGCAGTATTTT. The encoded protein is CASCRGGSDTQYF.